Reported below is one TCR beta chain. What it binds is not known. This CDR3 contains 12 residues. The germline V gene encodes CDR1 MNHNS and CDR2 SASEGT. Trimming took off 5 bases at V and 0 bases at J, with 5 bases between the two ends. These data originate in a study of long-term antiretroviral therapy in people with HIV. Study-wide results and limits: Collection of the blood, which took place between about 2003 and 2017, possibly occurred under older ART regimens. Clonotypes expanded prior to ART showed repertoire dominance at all sampled time points. The data indicate that diversity increased after ART but remained below transplant donor controls.

Before DNA extraction, about 0.85-10 million cryopreserved PBMC were held in the samples. This was the immunoSEQ v3.0 assay at survey level. Libraries were prepared by immunoSEQ multiplex PCR; TCRdb keeps only in-frame clonotypes and omits some of them. The sample consists of 20,000 to 25,000 clones, more than 70% of them appearing once. The material was unsorted PBMCs, obtained 3 years after starting antiretroviral therapy. The TCR comes from a man aged 18 to 30 with HIV. This chain joins TRBV6-1 and TRBJ2-7; D not certain. The CDR3 DNA reads as TGTGCCAGCAGTTCGGTCTCCTACGAGCAGTACTTC. It yields the protein CASSSVSYEQYF.